This is a list of T cell receptor beta chains from one sample in a study of blood T cell repertoires in COVID-19. The method was immunoSEQ multiplex PCR; TCRdb's version includes in-frame clones alone and lacks a portion of them. The table records around 190,000 clones, roughly 83% of them present only once. The material sequenced was peripheral blood. Source of these receptors: a middle-aged woman with COVID-19, enrolled during active disease. Each CDR3 is given with its conserved first and last residue. D genes are given only for firm matches. Expanded clones are given a class, and other clones once, few, many or no size at all.

TRBJ2-3 TRBV3-1/TRBV3-2 TRBD2 NA CASSPAGGIGTQYF TGTGCCAGCAGCCCGGCGGGAGGGATTGGTACGCAGTATTTT
TRBJ2-2 TRBV6-5 NA NA CASSRQVNTGELFF TGTGCCAGCAGTAGACAGGTTAACACCGGGGAGCTGTTTTTT
TRBJ1-1 TRBV10-3 NA few CAISESRKGDTEAFF TGTGCCATCAGTGAGTCGAGGAAGGGGGACACTGAAGCTTTCTTT
TRBJ1-2 TRBV30 TRBD1 many CAWIGQGGNYGYTF TGTGCCTGGATTGGACAGGGCGGAAACTATGGCTACACCTTC
TRBJ1-3 TRBV5-1 NA NA CASSLTPIDSGNTIYF TGCGCCAGCAGCCTTACGCCTATAGACTCTGGAAACACCATATATTTT
TRBJ2-7 TRBV27 TRBD2 NA CASGQLAGGSYEQYF TGTGCCAGCGGGCAACTAGCGGGGGGGTCGTACGAGCAGTACTTC
TRBJ2-1 TRBV3-1/TRBV3-2 NA NA CASSQGGQRQLFF TGTGCCAGCAGCCAAGGGGGGCAAAGGCAGCTGTTCTTC
TRBJ2-5 TRBV9 NA NA CASSPHPGSPETQYF TGTGCCAGCAGCCCCCACCCCGGGAGCCCGGAGACCCAGTACTTC
TRBJ1-5 TRBV10-2 TRBD1 NA CASSERVGTGDQPQHF TGCGCCAGCAGTGAGAGGGTCGGGACAGGGGATCAGCCCCAGCATTTT
TRBJ1-1 TRBV29-1 NA once CSGTADTEAFF TGCAGCGGTACAGCGGACACTGAAGCTTTCTTT
TRBJ1-2 TRBV2 TRBD1 NA CASHRGLIIYGYTF TGTGCCAGTCACAGGGGGCTGATAATCTATGGCTACACCTTC
TRBJ1-2 TRBV12-3/TRBV12-4 NA NA CASSSSGYGYTF TGTGCCAGCAGTTCGTCAGGCTATGGCTACACCTTC
TRBJ2-3 TRBV2 NA few CASSEDSLSDTQYF TGTGCCAGCAGTGAAGATTCCTTATCAGATACGCAGTATTTT
TRBJ2-7 TRBV28 NA NA CASSVLGSVPYEQYF TGTGCCAGCAGTGTACTAGGGTCCGTACCGTACGAGCAGTACTTC
TRBJ2-2 TRBV5-1 TRBD2 NA CASSVVAGGPPGELFF TGCGCCAGCAGCGTGGTAGCGGGAGGGCCGCCCGGGGAGCTGTTTTTT
TRBJ1-5 TRBV9 NA once CASSPGLSNQPQHF TGTGCCAGCAGCCCCGGTCTGAGCAATCAGCCCCAGCATTTT
TRBJ1-3 TRBV5-6 NA NA CASSLGRSPGNTIYF TGTGCCAGCAGCTTGGGGAGGAGTCCTGGAAACACCATATATTTT
TRBJ2-3 TRBV4-2 NA NA CASSQAGTSNTDTQYF TGTGCCAGCAGCCAGGCTGGGACTTCCAACACAGATACGCAGTATTTT
TRBJ1-1 TRBV3-1/TRBV3-2 TRBD1 NA CASSQDADRGGVNTEAFF TGTGCCAGCAGCCAAGATGCGGACAGGGGTGGGGTGAACACTGAAGCTTTCTTT
TRBJ2-5 TRBV19 TRBD2 NA CASASTSVTQETQYF TGTGCCAGTGCATCGACTAGCGTAACTCAAGAGACCCAGTACTTC
TRBJ1-4 TRBV5-1 NA few CASSLQSTNEKLFF TGCGCCAGCAGCTTACAGTCAACTAATGAAAAACTGTTTTTT
TRBJ1-1 TRBV3-1/TRBV3-2 TRBD1 NA CASSYGQGPTEAFF TGTGCCAGCAGCTATGGACAGGGGCCCACTGAAGCTTTCTTT
TRBJ1-6 TRBV29-1 TRBD1 few CSVRDREDSPLHF TGCAGCGTGCGGGACAGGGAAGATTCACCCCTCCACTTT
TRBJ1-3 TRBV6-5 TRBD1 NA CASGTEYSGNTIYF TGTGCCAGTGGGACAGAGTACTCTGGAAACACCATATATTTT
TRBJ2-2 TRBV10-3 NA NA CAISQATGELFF TGTGCCATCAGTCAGGCTACCGGGGAGCTGTTTTTT
TRBJ2-1 TRBV5-1 NA NA CASSLDGSYNEQFF TGCGCCAGCAGCTTGGACGGGAGCTACAATGAGCAGTTCTTC
TRBJ1-1 TRBV7-2 TRBD1 NA CASSLTGGKNTEAFF TGTGCCAGCAGCTTGACAGGGGGTAAGAACACTGAAGCTTTCTTT
TRBJ1-6 TRBV11-2 TRBD1 NA CASRGQGYNSPLHF TGTGCCAGCAGGGGACAGGGGTACAATTCACCCCTCCACTTT